This T cell receptor beta chain was captured in a study of cytomegalovirus exposure and HLA in healthy donors. For this clone: Its antigen remains unknown.

Study outcomes and limitations: A subsequent analysis found that TCR clusters from the first cohort also tended to co-occur in the 90 to 150 validation repertoires, with about 93% of cluster scores above 0. The classifier was said to identify cytomegalovirus status with high specificity and sensitivity. In vitro, three CMV-associated chains proved specific for CMV antigens.

Assay used: immunoSEQ multiplex PCR; TCRdb lists only in-frame clones, some missing. The sample has approximately 260,000 clones, around 85% seen once; the top ten hold approximately 1%. V shed 3 bases, J shed 7 bases, and the junction held 12 bases outside the gene matches. The CDR3 contains 16 residues. Germline CDR1 and CDR2: MNHEY and SMNVEV (reference sequence). The chain couples TRBV27 to TRBJ1-2; 9 nucleotides agree with TRBD1. The source of this sequence is a woman younger than 35 in good health and CMV-seronegative. Sample: PBMCs. CDR3 sequence: CASSFLTTGGRFGYTF. The CDR3 DNA reads TGTGCCAGCAGTTTCCTTACTACAGGGGGCCGGTTTGGCTACACCTTC.